This TCR beta chain was retrieved from a study of tumor-infiltrating lymphocytes in primary liver carcinoma. Study summary: The patients presented with primary liver carcinoma, which was managed through surgical resection. Tumors were staged T1-T3 N0M0 and measured 4.2 to 10 cm across.

Germline DNA was also extracted, and blood RNA derived from unsorted whole blood. cDNA specific to TCR beta was made from 500 ng of total RNA, with a constant-region primer employed for priming. Three nested multiplex PCR rounds of slightly modified ARM-PCR generated TCR beta libraries. A C-beta reverse primer was combined with TRBV1-TRBV30 forward primers in the first two PCR rounds, and each round had approximately 9 cycles. A single record per CDR3 protein comes from TCRdb applying MiXCR to the multiplex PCR reads. The table shows fewer than 350,000 distinct CDR3 sequences, with about 61% occurring only once. Trimming took 4 bases from V and 7 from J, leaving 29 bases between them. The CDR3 sequence is 19 residues long.

Sequenced: peripheral blood. The chain carries TRBV12-3 or TRBV12-4 and TRBJ1-5; no clear D gene. This sequence was found in a man aged 40-55 years with primary liver carcinoma and hepatitis B virus infection. Written as DNA, the CDR3 is TGTGCCAGCAGTTCTAGTCCCACCGGGTGGGTGGGAACCAACCAGCCCCAGCATTTT. This codes for CASSSSPTGWVGTNQPQHF.